This T cell receptor beta chain was sequenced for a study of fetal regulatory T cell absence and autoimmunity. Study-wide background: Exocrine pancreas autoimmunity occurred in IPEX patients lacking clinical diabetes.

Note on this clone: Its antigen is undetermined.

Whole-study findings and limits: Oligoclonal TCR enrichment in pancreas over cord blood reached over 100-fold for some clones. TRB gene family usage was broadly similar in cord blood and pancreas.

The survey-level immunoSEQ assay was used. Sequencing was performed with immunoSEQ multiplex PCR; in TCRdb, only in-frame clones are kept and a portion is missing. The data contain around 100,000 clones, 55% to 75% of them singletons. The sequenced sample was pancreas tissue. The receptor was derived from a male donor with IPEX syndrome.

The CDR3 coding sequence is TGTGCCAGCAGTAAAAACTACGAGCAGTACTTC. Translation: CASSKNYEQYF. The chain carries TRBV6-6 and TRBJ2-7; D is ambiguous. Germline V gene data show CDR1 as MNHNY and CDR2 as SVGAGI (reference sequence). V lost 5 bases, J lost 3 bases, and 5 bases lay in between. CDR3 size: 11 residues.